What follows are 18 T cell receptor beta chains derived from one specimen sequenced in a study of cytomegalovirus exposure and HLA in healthy donors. It was with 60 Vbeta and 13 Jbeta primers that the PCR ran. The repertoire was sequenced with immunoSEQ multiplex PCR; TCRdb's copy has only in-frame clones and lacks some. This table has some 130,000 clones, about 80% appearing once. Specimen: PBMCs. These receptors came from a male donor in good health and CMV-seropositive.

There are a few counts of this clone. Here the CDR3 DNA reads TGTGCCAGCAGCTTGGTCCGGGACTGGAGCTATGGCTACACCTTC. Its protein product is CASSLVRDWSYGYTF. The chain links TRBV5-6 to TRBJ1-2, with D tentatively TRBD1 (5 bases). Germline V lookup: CDR1 SGHDT, CDR2 YYEEEE. Trimming pared 0 bases from V and 4 bases from J, leaving 13 bases between. The CDR3 length is 15 residues. The variable domain in full, with the rest retrieved from reference TRBV5-6 and TRBJ1-2, is DAGVTQSPTHLIKTRGQQVTLRCSPKSGHDTVSWYQQALGQGPQFIFQYYEEEERQRGNFPDRFSGHQFPNYSSELNVNALLLGDSALYLCASSLVRDWSYGYTFGSGTRLTVV.

This clone was observed a few times. This chain connects TRBV7-2 to TRBJ2-7; 9 bases fit TRBD2. The CDR3 is made up of 15 amino acids. Germline CDR1 reads SGHTA; CDR2 reads FQGNSA. Trimming removed 1 base from V and 3 bases from J; junction bases left unmatched: 4. The CDR3 coding sequence is TGTGCCAGCAGCTTAGTGCGGGAGGGTCACTACGAGCAGTACTTC. This sequence encodes CASSLVREGHYEQYF.

The chain recombines TRBV5-1 with TRBJ2-5; no firm D call. CDR1 is SGHRS and CDR2 is YFSETQ in the germline V gene. The V and J ends lost 2 bases and 1 base respectively, with 15 bases between them. The CDR3 runs to 16 residues. The CDR3, as DNA: TGCGCCAGCAGCTTATCTTTCGGCGGAGCCCAAGAGACCCAGTACTTC. This encodes CASSLSFGGAQETQYF.

The V and J genes are TRBV30 and TRBJ1-1, with a tentative D call TRBD1 (5 bases). Germline values: CDR1 GTSNPN, CDR2 SVGIG (reference sequence). This CDR3 region has 12 residues. Trimming shortened V by 3 bases and J by 4 bases, and 9 bases separated the two germline ends. The CDR3, as DNA: TGTGCCTGGAGGTGGGGGGGCACTGAAGCTTTCTTT. Translation gives CAWRWGGTEAFF.

The rearrangement links TRBV29-1 to TRBJ2-7; a weak D match, TRBD1 (6 bases). Between the trimmed V and J ends, which lost 1 base and 3 bases, there was a span of 22 bases. The CDR3 is 17 residues long. The germline gives CDR1 SQVTM, CDR2 ANQGSEA. CDR3 amino acids: CSVEVYREANTNYEQYF. The CDR3 DNA sequence: TGCAGCGTTGAAGTCTACAGGGAAGCTAATACCAACTACGAGCAGTACTTC.

The chain combines TRBV20-1 with TRBJ2-3; the D is unclear. Trimming left V 5 bases short and J 9 bases short, with 12 bases between. There are 11 residues in the CDR3. Germline CDR1 is DFQATT and CDR2 is SNEGSKA (reference sequence). This CDR3 is CSAHTTPTQYF. Written as DNA, the CDR3 is TGCAGTGCTCATACTACTCCAACGCAGTATTTT.

CDR3 region: CASRPKGAGNQPQHF. The CDR3 region has the DNA TGTGCCAGTAGACCCAAGGGGGCTGGCAATCAGCCCCAGCATTTT. This rearrangement joins TRBV19 to TRBJ1-5, with 7 bases that match TRBD1. Germline loops: CDR1 LNHDA, CDR2 SQIVND (reference sequence). This CDR3 comprises 15 residues. V shed 6 bases, J shed 2 bases, and the junction held 7 bases outside the gene matches.

The chain combines TRBV11-2 with TRBJ2-7; possible D gene TRBD1, 6 bases. This CDR3 contains 12 residues. Per the germline V gene, CDR1 is SGHAT and CDR2 is FQNNGV. With 7 bases removed from V and 4 bases from J, the gap between germline ends came to 11 bases. The CDR3 region has the DNA TGTGCCAGCACCACAGGGTCTTACGAGCAGTACTTC. Its protein product is CASTTGSYEQYF.

This clone was picked up a small number of times. The chain couples TRBV7-3 to TRBJ2-5; a weak D match, TRBD1 (6 bases). The CDR3 length is 17 residues. V was clipped by 3 bases and J by 0 bases, with 17 bases between them. The germline gives CDR1 SGHTA, CDR2 FQGTGA. In DNA, the CDR3 is TGTGCCAGCAGCTTCTATTCAACAGGGCTTAACCAAGAGACCCAGTACTTC. It yields the protein CASSFYSTGLNQETQYF.

About this clone: This sample includes further DNA sequences coding for the same CDR3. The chain joins TRBV7-9 to TRBJ1-6; 8 nucleotides agree with TRBD1. This CDR3 comprises 15 residues. The germline V gene has CDR1 SEHNR and CDR2 FQNEAQ (reference sequence). V shed 5 bases and J 4 bases; nucleotides not matched to a gene: 4. In DNA form, the CDR3 reads TGTGCCAGCAGCCTAGGGACAGGTTATAATTCACCCCTCCACTTT. Amino acid sequence: CASSLGTGYNSPLHF.

This sequence joins TRBV18 and TRBJ2-7, with 11 bases that match TRBD2. The CDR3 sequence is 15 residues long. V was clipped by 3 bases and J by 3 bases; unmatched bases: 4. Germline-derived CDR1 and CDR2 are KGHSH and LQKENI. CDR3 protein: CASSPTSGSLYEQYF. The CDR3, as DNA: TGTGCCAGCTCACCTACTAGCGGGAGCCTCTACGAGCAGTACTTC.

V and J are TRBV7-9 and TRBJ2-1, with D unclear. V was trimmed by 1 base and J by 7 bases, leaving 8 bases between them. The CDR3 spans 13 residues. Germline CDR1 is SEHNR and CDR2 is FQNEAQ (reference sequence). CDR3: CASSLVLENEQFF. The CDR3 DNA is TGTGCCAGCAGCTTAGTCCTAGAGAATGAGCAGTTCTTC.

In the case of this clone: An end of the junction differs from the germline gene, which may be a read error. This chain joins TRBV4-1 and TRBJ1-1; D is ambiguous. The CDR3 runs 14 residues. Per germline, CDR1 MGHRA and CDR2 YSYEKL. The CDR3 DNA is TGCGCCAGCAGCCAAACGGACGGGAACACTGAAGTTTTCTTT. Amino acids: CASSQTDGNTEVFF.

This chain uses TRBV5-6 with TRBJ2-2; D is undetermined. This CDR3 has 14 residues. Trimming removed 1 base at V and 1 base at J, with 5 bases between. CDR1 and CDR2 (germline): SGHDT, YYEEEE. The chain's CDR3 is CASSLTVNTGELFF. CDR3 DNA: TGTGCCAGCAGCTTGACAGTGAACACCGGGGAGCTGTTTTTT.

The chain is built from TRBV15 and TRBJ1-1, with 11 nucleotides matching TRBD1. The V gene end was trimmed by 4 bases and the J gene end by 1 base; junction bases not matched to a gene: 8. This CDR3 region has 17 residues. CDR1 is LNHNV, CDR2 YYDKDF, per germline (reference sequence). The CDR3 DNA sequence: TGTGCCACCAGCACCGTACCGGGACAGGGGGAGAACACTGAAGCTTTCTTT. Amino acid sequence: CATSTVPGQGENTEAFF.

This chain joins TRBV27 and TRBJ2-7; perhaps TRBD2 as D (6 bases). The V gene lost 3 bases and the J gene lost 5 bases, with 14 bases spanning the gap. Per germline, CDR1 MNHEY and CDR2 SMNVEV (reference sequence). The CDR3 is 14 residues long. The DNA for the CDR3 is TGTGCCAGCAGTTTCACCGCCGGGAGCCACGAGCAGTACTTC. The encoded protein is CASSFTAGSHEQYF.

V usage is TRBV2 and J usage is TRBJ2-2; D call uncertain. CDR1 and CDR2 from the germline V gene are SNHLY and FYNNEI. The CDR3 totals 11 residues. Trimming took off 6 bases at V and 6 bases at J, with 5 bases between the two ends. The CDR3 region is CASRFAGELFF. As DNA, the CDR3 is TGTGCCAGCAGATTCGCCGGGGAGCTGTTTTTT.

J is TRBJ2-2 and V is TRBV13, with 10 bases aligning to TRBD1. Looked up from germline, CDR1 is PRHDT and CDR2 is FYEKMQ (reference sequence). The CDR3 extends over 15 amino acids. V shed 5 bases, J shed 6 bases, and the junction held 6 bases outside the gene matches. The CDR3 DNA follows: TGTGCCAGCAGCACCCGACAGGGGGCGCCCGGGGAGCTGTTTTTT. Translating it yields CASSTRQGAPGELFF.